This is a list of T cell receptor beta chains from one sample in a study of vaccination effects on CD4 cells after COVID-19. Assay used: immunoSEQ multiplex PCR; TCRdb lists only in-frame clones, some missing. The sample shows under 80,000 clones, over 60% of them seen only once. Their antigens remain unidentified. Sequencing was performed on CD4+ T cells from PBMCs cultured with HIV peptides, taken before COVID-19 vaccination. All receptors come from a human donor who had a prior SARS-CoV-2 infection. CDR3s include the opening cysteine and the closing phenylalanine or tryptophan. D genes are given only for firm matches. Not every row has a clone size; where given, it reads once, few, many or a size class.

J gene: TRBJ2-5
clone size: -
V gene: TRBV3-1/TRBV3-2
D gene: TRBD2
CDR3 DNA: TGTGCCAGCAGCCAACAGCGGGGGTCTGCTGGAGGTTGGGAGACCCAGTACTTC
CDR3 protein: CASSQQRGSAGGWETQYF

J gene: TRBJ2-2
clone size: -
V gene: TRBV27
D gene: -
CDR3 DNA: TGTGCCAACTGGGGGACGAACACCGGGGAGCTGTTTTTT
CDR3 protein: CANWGTNTGELFF

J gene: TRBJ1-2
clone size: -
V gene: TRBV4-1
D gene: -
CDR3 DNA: TGCGCCAGCAGCCCGGTTGGTGCTGCCGGTGGCTACACCTTC
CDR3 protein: CASSPVGAAGGYTF

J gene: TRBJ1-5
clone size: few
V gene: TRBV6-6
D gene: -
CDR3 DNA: TGTGCCAGCAGGCAGGGGAACCAGCCCCAGCATTTT
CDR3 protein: CASRQGNQPQHF

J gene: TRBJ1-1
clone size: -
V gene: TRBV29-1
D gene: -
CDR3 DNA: TGCAGCGTTGAATGGTTTACGATTGGGTCCATGAACACTGAAGCTTTCTTT
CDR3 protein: CSVEWFTIGSMNTEAFF

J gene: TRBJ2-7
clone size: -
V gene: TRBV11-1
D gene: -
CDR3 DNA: TGTGCCAGCAGCTCCCAGCTGGACACGACTGCCGAGCAGTACTTC
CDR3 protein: CASSSQLDTTAEQYF

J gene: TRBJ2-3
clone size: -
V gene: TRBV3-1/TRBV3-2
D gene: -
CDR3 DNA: TGTGCCAGCAGCCTCACAGGGCCCACAGATACGCAGTATTTT
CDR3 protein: CASSLTGPTDTQYF

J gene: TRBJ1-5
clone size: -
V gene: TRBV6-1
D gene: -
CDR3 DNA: TGTGCCAGCAGTGAGGGGCAGCCTCAGCCCCAGCATTTT
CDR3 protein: CASSEGQPQPQHF

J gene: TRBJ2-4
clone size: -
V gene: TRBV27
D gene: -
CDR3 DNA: TGTGCCAGCAGTTTATTTGGGGAAAACATTCAGTACTTC
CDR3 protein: CASSLFGENIQYF

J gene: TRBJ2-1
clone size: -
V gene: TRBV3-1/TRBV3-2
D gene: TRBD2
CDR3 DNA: TGTGCCAGCAGCCCTGGACTAGACGCCTACAATGAGCAGTTCTTC
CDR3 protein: CASSPGLDAYNEQFF

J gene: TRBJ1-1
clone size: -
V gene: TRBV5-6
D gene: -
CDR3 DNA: TGTGCCAGCAGCTTGGCAAAGCACACTGAAGCTTTCTTT
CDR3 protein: CASSLAKHTEAFF

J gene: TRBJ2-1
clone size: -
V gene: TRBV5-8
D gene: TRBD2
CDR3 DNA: TGTGCCAGCAGCCAGAACCCTAGCGGGAGGAGCAATGAGCAGTTCTTC
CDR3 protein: CASSQNPSGRSNEQFF

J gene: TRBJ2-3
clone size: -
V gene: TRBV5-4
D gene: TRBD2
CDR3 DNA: TGTGCCAGCAGCTCCCCCTCATGGCGGGAGGGGGATACGCAGTATTTT
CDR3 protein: CASSSPSWREGDTQYF

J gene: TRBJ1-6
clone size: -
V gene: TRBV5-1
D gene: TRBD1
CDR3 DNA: TGCGCCAGCAGCATGAGGGACAGGGATAATTCACCCCTCCACTTT
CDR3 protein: CASSMRDRDNSPLHF

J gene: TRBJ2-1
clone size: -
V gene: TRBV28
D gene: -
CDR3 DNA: TGTGCCAGCAGTTGGGGAGACAATGAGCAGTTCTTC
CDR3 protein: CASSWGDNEQFF

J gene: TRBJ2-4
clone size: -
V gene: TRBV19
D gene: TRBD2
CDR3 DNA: TGTGCCAGTAGGGGCGGGGGTGATTACGTAGCCAAAAACATTCAGTACTTC
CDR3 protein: CASRGGGDYVAKNIQYF

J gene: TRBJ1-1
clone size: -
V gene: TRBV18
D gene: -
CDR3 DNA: TGTGCCAGCTCACCAACGGACATTCTCCCGAAGGGCACTGAAGCTTTCTTT
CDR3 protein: CASSPTDILPKGTEAFF

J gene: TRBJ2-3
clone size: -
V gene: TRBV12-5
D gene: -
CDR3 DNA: TGTGCTAGTGGCCAGGGGGGATCGACAGATACGCAGTATTTT
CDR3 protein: CASGQGGSTDTQYF

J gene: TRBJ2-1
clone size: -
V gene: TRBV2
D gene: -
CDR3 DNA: TGTGCCAGCAATCAGGCCAATGAGCAGTTCTTC
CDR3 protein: CASNQANEQFF

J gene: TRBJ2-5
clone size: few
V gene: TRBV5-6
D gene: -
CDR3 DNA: TGTGCCAGCAGCCCAGTGGGCACAGAGACCCAGTACTTC
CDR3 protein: CASSPVGTETQYF

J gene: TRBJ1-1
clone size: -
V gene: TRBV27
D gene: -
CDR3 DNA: TGTGCCAGCAGTTTATTTTCAGCGAACACTGAAGCTTTCTTT
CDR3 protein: CASSLFSANTEAFF

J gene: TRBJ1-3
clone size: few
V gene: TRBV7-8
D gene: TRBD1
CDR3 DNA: TGTGCCAGCAAACCCAGGGGGAGAGACTTTGGAAACACCATATATTTT
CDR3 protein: CASKPRGRDFGNTIYF

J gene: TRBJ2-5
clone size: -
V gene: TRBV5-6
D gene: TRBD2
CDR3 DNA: TGTGCCAGCAGCTTCTGGTCTAGCGGTAAACAAGAGACCCAGTACTTC
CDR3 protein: CASSFWSSGKQETQYF

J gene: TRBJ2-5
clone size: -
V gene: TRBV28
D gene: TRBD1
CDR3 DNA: TGTGCCAGCAGTCCACGTCCGGGACAGGGCTCCAAAGAGACCCAGTACTTC
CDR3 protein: CASSPRPGQGSKETQYF

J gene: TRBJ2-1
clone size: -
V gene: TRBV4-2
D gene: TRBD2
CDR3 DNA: TGTGCCAGCAGCCCACTGGGGGGACTAGCATCTTCCTACAATGAGCAGTTCTTC
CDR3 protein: CASSPLGGLASSYNEQFF